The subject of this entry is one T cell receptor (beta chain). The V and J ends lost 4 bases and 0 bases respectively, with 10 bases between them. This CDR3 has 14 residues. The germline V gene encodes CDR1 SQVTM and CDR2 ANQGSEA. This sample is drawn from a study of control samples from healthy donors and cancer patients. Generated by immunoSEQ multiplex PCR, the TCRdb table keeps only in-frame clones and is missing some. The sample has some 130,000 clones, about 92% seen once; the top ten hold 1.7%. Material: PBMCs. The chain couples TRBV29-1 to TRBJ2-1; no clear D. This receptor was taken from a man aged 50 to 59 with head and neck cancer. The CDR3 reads CSVAGPSSYNEQFF. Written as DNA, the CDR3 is TGCAGCGTTGCAGGCCCGAGCTCCTACAATGAGCAGTTCTTC.